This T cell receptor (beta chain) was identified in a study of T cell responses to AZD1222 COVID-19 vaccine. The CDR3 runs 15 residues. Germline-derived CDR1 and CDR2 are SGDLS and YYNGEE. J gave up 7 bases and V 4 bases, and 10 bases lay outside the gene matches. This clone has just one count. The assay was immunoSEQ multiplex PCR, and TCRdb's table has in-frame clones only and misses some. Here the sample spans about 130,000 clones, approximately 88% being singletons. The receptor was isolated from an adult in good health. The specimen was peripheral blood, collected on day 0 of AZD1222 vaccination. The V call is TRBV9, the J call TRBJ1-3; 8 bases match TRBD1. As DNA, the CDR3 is TGTGCCAGCAGCACCCGACAGGGGATGAGGAACACCATATATTTT. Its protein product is CASSTRQGMRNTIYF.